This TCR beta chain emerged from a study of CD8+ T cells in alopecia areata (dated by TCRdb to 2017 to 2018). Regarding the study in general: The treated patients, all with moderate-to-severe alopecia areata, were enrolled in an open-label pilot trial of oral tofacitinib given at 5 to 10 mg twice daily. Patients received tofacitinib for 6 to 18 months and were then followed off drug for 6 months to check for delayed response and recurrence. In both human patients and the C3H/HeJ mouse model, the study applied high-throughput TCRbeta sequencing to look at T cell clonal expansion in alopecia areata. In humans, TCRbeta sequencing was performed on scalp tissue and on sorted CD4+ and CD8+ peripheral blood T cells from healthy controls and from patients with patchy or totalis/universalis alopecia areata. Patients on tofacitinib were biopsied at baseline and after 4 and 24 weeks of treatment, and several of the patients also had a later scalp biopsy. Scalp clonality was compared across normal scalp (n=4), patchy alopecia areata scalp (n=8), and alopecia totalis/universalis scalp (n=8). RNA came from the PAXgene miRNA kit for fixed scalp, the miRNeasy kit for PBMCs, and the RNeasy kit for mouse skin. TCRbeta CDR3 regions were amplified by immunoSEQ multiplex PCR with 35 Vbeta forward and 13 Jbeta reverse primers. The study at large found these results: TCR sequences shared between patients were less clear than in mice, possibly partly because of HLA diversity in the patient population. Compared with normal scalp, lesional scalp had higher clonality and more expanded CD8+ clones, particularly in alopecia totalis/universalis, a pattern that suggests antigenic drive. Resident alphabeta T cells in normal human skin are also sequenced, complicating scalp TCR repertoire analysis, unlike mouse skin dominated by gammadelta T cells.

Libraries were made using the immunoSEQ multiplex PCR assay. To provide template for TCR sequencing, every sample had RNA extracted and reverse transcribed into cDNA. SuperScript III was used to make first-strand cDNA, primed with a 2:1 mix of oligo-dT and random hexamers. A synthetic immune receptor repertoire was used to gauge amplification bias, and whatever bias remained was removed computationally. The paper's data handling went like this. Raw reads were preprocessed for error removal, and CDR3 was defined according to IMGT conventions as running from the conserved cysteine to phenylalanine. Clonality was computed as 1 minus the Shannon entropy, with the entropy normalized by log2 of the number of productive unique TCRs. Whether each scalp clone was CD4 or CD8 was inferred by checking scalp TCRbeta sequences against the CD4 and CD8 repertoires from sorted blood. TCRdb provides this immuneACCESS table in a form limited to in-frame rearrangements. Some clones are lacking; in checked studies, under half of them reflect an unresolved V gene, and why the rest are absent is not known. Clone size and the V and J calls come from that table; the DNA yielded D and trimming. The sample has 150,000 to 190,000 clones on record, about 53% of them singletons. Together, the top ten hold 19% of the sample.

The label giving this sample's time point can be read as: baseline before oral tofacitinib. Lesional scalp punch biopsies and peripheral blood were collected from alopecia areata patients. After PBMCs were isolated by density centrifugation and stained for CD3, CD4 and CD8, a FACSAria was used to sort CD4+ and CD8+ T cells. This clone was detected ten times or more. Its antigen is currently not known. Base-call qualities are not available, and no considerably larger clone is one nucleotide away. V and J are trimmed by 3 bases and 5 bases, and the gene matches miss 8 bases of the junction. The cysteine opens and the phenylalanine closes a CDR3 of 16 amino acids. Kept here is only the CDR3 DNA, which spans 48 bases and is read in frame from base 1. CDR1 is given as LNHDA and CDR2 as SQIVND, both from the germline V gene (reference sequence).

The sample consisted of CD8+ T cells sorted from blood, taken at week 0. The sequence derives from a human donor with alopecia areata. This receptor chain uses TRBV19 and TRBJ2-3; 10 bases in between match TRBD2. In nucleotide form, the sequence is TGTGCCAGTAGTATCGGGCTAGCGGGGGAAGGAGATACGCAGTATTTT. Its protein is CASSIGLAGEGDTQYF.